A single sample gave rise to the 10 T cell receptor beta chains below, sequenced in a study of blood T cell repertoires in COVID-19. Measured with immunoSEQ multiplex PCR; TCRdb has only the in-frame clones, and not every one. This table has about 170,000 clones, approximately 84% appearing once. The sample was peripheral blood. The receptor set was obtained from a human donor with acute or convalescent COVID-19. The donor label of this sample is uncertain.

The chain couples TRBV6-5 to TRBJ1-4; 10 bases agree with TRBD1. V shed 5 bases, J shed 8 bases, and the junction held 5 bases outside the gene matches. Germline CDR1 MNHEY, CDR2 SVGAGI. The CDR3 runs 14 residues. The CDR3 loop is CASSRGTGDEKLFF. The CDR3 DNA reads TGTGCCAGCAGTCGGGGGACAGGGGACGAAAAACTGTTTTTT.

V usage is TRBV2 and J usage is TRBJ2-3; 7 bases match TRBD1. The CDR3 is 16 residues long. The V segment lost 1 base and the J segment 2 bases; nucleotides outside the gene matches: 6. Germline V gives CDR1 SNHLY, CDR2 FYNNEI. The DNA of the CDR3 is TGTGCCAGCAGTGAAGAAAGGGGGCGGTACACAGATACGCAGTATTTT. This gives the protein CASSEERGRYTDTQYF.

The chain links TRBV25-1 to TRBJ2-2; 12 nucleotides agree with TRBD1. V gave up 3 bases and J gave up 9 bases; unmatched junction bases: 8. The CDR3 totals 16 residues. Looked up from germline, CDR1 is MGHDK and CDR2 is SYGVNS. CDR3 in amino acids: CASSDPGTGGLRELFF. The CDR3 DNA follows: TGTGCCAGCAGTGACCCCGGGACAGGGGGCTTGAGGGAGCTGTTTTTT.

The chain is built from TRBV7-8 and TRBJ1-5; 9 nucleotides agree with TRBD1. After removal of 1 base from V and 4 bases from J, the junction contained 8 bases not matched to a gene. This CDR3 spans 17 amino acids. CDR1 is SGHVS, CDR2 FQNEAQ, per germline. CDR3 sequence reads: CASSLGAGQGRNQPQHF. The CDR3 DNA reads as TGTGCCAGCAGCTTAGGGGCGGGACAGGGTAGAAATCAGCCCCAGCATTTT.

The chain carries TRBV5-1 and TRBJ1-2; 8 bases agree with TRBD1. Per germline, CDR1 SGHRS and CDR2 YFSETQ. The CDR3 runs to 15 residues. Trimming removed 0 bases from V and 4 bases from J; junction bases left unmatched: 5. The CDR3 DNA is TGCGCCAGCAGCTTGGGAGACAGGGGACCCTATGGCTACACCTTC. Encoded protein: CASSLGDRGPYGYTF.

This clone was counted once. The chain combines TRBV3-1 (or the pseudogene TRBV3-2) with TRBJ2-5; 7 bases map to TRBD2. The germline gives CDR1 LGHDT, CDR2 YNNKEL (reference sequence). Trimming removed 0 bases from V and 4 bases from J; junction bases left unmatched: 8. The CDR3 contains 16 residues. The CDR3 spells CASSQDLQTGGETQYF. The CDR3 coding sequence is TGTGCCAGCAGCCAAGATCTTCAAACGGGGGGAGAGACCCAGTACTTC.

The CDR3 loop reads CASSLGLTGKTQYF. The CDR3 DNA reads as TGCGCCAGCAGCTTGGGACTCACGGGGAAGACCCAGTACTTC. V and J are TRBV5-1 and TRBJ2-5; maybe TRBD2 (5 bases). CDR3 size: 14 residues. The V gene lost 0 bases and the J gene lost 6 bases, with 12 bases spanning the gap. CDR1 is SGHRS, CDR2 YFSETQ, per germline.

This chain joins TRBV25-1 and TRBJ1-1; 11 bases match TRBD1. Germline-derived CDR1 and CDR2 are MGHDK and SYGVNS. J lost 7 bases, V lost 8 bases, and 9 bases had no gene match. The CDR3 contains 14 residues. CDR3 bases: TGTGCCAGCCTAATTCGGGACAGGGGGATTGAAGCTTTCTTT. Translating it yields CASLIRDRGIEAFF.

The V and J genes are TRBV19 and TRBJ2-1; TRBD2 matches at 9 bases. V gave up 5 bases and J gave up 3 bases; unmatched junction bases: 5. Germline-derived CDR1 and CDR2 are LNHDA and SQIVND (reference sequence). This CDR3 has 15 residues. Here the CDR3 reads CASSLSSGDYNEQFF. The CDR3 bases are TGTGCCAGTAGTCTCTCTAGCGGGGACTACAATGAGCAGTTCTTC.

The rearrangement uses TRBV19 and TRBJ1-2; D is unclear. CDR1 and CDR2 (germline): LNHDA, SQIVND (reference sequence). This CDR3 comprises 13 residues. The ends were cut back, 4 bases at V and 5 bases at J, with 11 bases in the middle. CDR3 region: CASSTEGTYGYTF. As DNA, the CDR3 is TGTGCCAGTAGTACGGAGGGAACTTATGGCTACACCTTC.